Listed here are 17 T cell receptor beta chains from one sample, sequenced in a study of blood T cells in healthy people across ages. Then a second PCR, running about 7 to 11 cycles, was carried out with a sample-barcoded 5' primer and a J-beta primer mix. TCRdb passed the 5' RACE reads through MiXCR, listing each CDR3 protein once. In the table there are about 1.7 million distinct CDR3 sequences, approximately 30% of which are singletons. Sequenced material: blood. Receptor source: a woman in her twenties or thirties in good health.

This clonotype was observed a few times. The V gene is TRBV7-9, the J gene TRBJ2-3, with a possible D match to TRBD1 (5 bases). CDR1 and CDR2 (germline): SEHNR, FQNEAQ (reference sequence). The CDR3 is 16 residues long. V was shortened by 2 bases and J by 2 bases, with 14 bases between the two germline ends. The CDR3 DNA reads TGTGCCAGCAGCTTAACAGGAGCACCTTCCACAGATACGCAGTATTTT. Its protein is CASSLTGAPSTDTQYF.

In regard to this clonotype: A read error may explain this, as a much larger clone is one base away. The V gene is TRBV7-2, the J gene TRBJ2-1; D remains unclear. The germline CDR1 and CDR2 sequences are SGHTA and FQGNSA. Trimming took off 5 bases at V and 0 bases at J, with 8 bases between the two ends. There are 14 residues in the CDR3. Here the CDR3 reads CASSIQSSYNEQFF. The DNA of the CDR3 is TGTGCCAGCAGCATACAGAGCTCCTACAATGAGCAGTTCTTC.

Remarks on this clonotype: This may be a read error: a much more frequent sequence differs by one nucleotide. The V and J genes are TRBV29-1 and TRBJ1-4, with D uncertain. CDR3 length: 13 amino acids. Germline V gene lookup returns CDR1 SQVTM and CDR2 ANQGSEA. V lost 4 bases and J lost 3, with 9 bases in between. The CDR3 is CSVVAVANEKLFF. The CDR3 bases are TGCAGCGTTGTGGCCGTCGCTAATGAAAAACTGTTTTTT.

The table lists this clonotype with a few counts. The chain couples TRBV30 to TRBJ2-7; the match to TRBD2 covers 12 bases. The V and J ends lost 1 base and 4 bases, in that order; junction bases with no gene match: 2. The CDR3 loop spans 14 amino acids. The germline V gene encodes CDR1 GTSNPN and CDR2 SVGIG (reference sequence). CDR3 DNA: TGTGCCTGGAGTGGACTAGCGGGAGCATACGAGCAGTACTTC. This codes for CAWSGLAGAYEQYF.

This chain joins TRBV11-2 and TRBJ2-2; 8 bases align to TRBD2. Losses at the gene ends were 4 bases for V and 7 bases for J; bases not matched to a gene: 14. CDR3 length: 17 residues. The germline gives CDR1 SGHAT, CDR2 FQNNGV. In nucleotides, the CDR3 is TGTGCCAGCAGCTCGAGGTCGGGGGGGCTCTTACACGGGGAGCTGTTTTTT. It translates to CASSSRSGGLLHGELFF.

Comments on this clonotype: One end of the junction does not line up with germline, which may come from a read error. This sequence joins TRBV12-3 or TRBV12-4 and TRBJ1-2; no clear D. The CDR3 runs to 13 residues. CDR3 DNA: TGTACCAGCGGTTTTGGATCTAACTATGGCTACACCTTC. This translates into CTSGFGSNYGYTF.

The chain uses TRBV7-9 and TRBJ2-7, with D perhaps matching TRBD1 or TRBD2 (5 bases each). The germline V gene has CDR1 SEHNR and CDR2 FQNEAQ (reference sequence). The CDR3 runs to 16 residues. V lost 5 bases and J lost 5, with 22 bases in between. In nucleotides, the CDR3 is TGTGCCAGCAGCGAGAGGCTATTCTCGGGGCCAAACGAGCAGTACTTC. This gives the protein CASSERLFSGPNEQYF.

The chain has TRBV12-3 or TRBV12-4 and TRBJ2-5, with 7 bases identical to TRBD2. After removal of 7 bases from V and 5 bases from J, the junction contained 13 bases not matched to a gene. The CDR3 is made up of 15 amino acids. CDR3 coding DNA: TGTGCCAGCACCCTGTTGGGCGGGGGAAAGGAGACCCAGTACTTC. Protein product: CASTLLGGGKETQYF.

This clonotype was recorded at least ten times. The chain is built from TRBV20-1 and TRBJ2-7, with 9 bases matching TRBD2. V dropped 1 base and J dropped 7; count of bases not matched to a gene: 5. This CDR3 has 13 amino acids. Germline V CDR1 and CDR2: DFQATT, SNEGSKA (reference sequence). The CDR3 DNA follows: TGCAGTGCTAGAGTTGGTAGCGGGGGAGAGCAGTACTTC. As protein: CSARVGSGGEQYF.

The chain joins TRBV7-2 to TRBJ2-4; D possibly corresponds to TRBD1 (6 bases). Germline loops: CDR1 SGHTA, CDR2 FQGNSA. The V end was cut by 5 bases, the J end by 6 bases, with 14 bases between. This CDR3 contains 14 residues. CDR3 in amino acids: CASSAQGWGNIQYF. CDR3 DNA sequence: TGTGCCAGCAGCGCACAGGGATGGGGAAACATTCAGTACTTC.

The chain links TRBV20-1 to TRBJ2-3, with TRBD2 identical over 9 bases. J lost 3 bases, V lost 4 bases, and 2 bases had no gene match. In germline, CDR1 is DFQATT, CDR2 SNEGSKA (reference sequence). The CDR3 loop spans 13 amino acids. This CDR3 reads CSAKGLATDTQYF. CDR3 nucleotide sequence: TGCAGTGCTAAAGGACTAGCGACAGATACGCAGTATTTT.

The table lists this clonotype with many counts. This chain uses TRBV7-6 with TRBJ2-1; the match to TRBD1 covers 8 bases. Germline V gene data show CDR1 as SGHVS and CDR2 as FNYEAQ. V shed 4 bases and J 8 bases; nucleotides not matched to a gene: 13. The CDR3 contains 16 residues. The CDR3 loop reads CASSSRGQGVGDEQFF. CDR3 nucleotide sequence: TGTGCCAGCAGCTCCCGAGGACAGGGTGTAGGCGATGAGCAGTTCTTC.

The chain couples TRBV28 to TRBJ2-4, with no clear D. Germline CDR1 reads MDHEN; CDR2 reads SYDVKM. V was trimmed by 7 bases and J by 8 bases, leaving 12 bases between them. CDR3 length: 12 amino acids. The CDR3, as DNA: TGTGCCAGCATGGGGTCTATGGACATTCAGTACTTC. Its translation is CASMGSMDIQYF.

This clonotype was observed a few times. This rearrangement joins TRBV7-3 to TRBJ2-4; the match to TRBD2 covers 9 bases. From germline, CDR1 is SGHTA and CDR2 FQGTGA. V lost 1 base, J lost 4 bases, and 5 bases stayed unmatched. CDR3 length: 16 residues. The CDR3 region has the DNA TGTGCCAGCAGCTTAAATGGCGGGGGGGCGAAAAACATTCAGTACTTC. It translates to CASSLNGGGAKNIQYF.

This clonotype has ten or more counts. The chain couples TRBV29-1 to TRBJ2-7; perhaps D is TRBD1 or TRBD2 (5 bases each). The V gene's germline CDR1 is SQVTM and CDR2 ANQGSEA. The CDR3 totals 14 residues. Trimming pared 4 bases from V and 3 bases from J, leaving 16 bases between. This CDR3 is CSVGLWDGVYEQYF. In DNA, the CDR3 is TGCAGCGTTGGTCTTTGGGACGGGGTCTACGAGCAGTACTTC.

This clonotype occurred a few times. The rearrangement uses TRBV11-2 and TRBJ2-5; D unclear. Trimming pared 5 bases from V and 5 bases from J, leaving 15 bases between. The CDR3 has 14 amino acids. CDR1 and CDR2 from the germline V gene are SGHAT and FQNNGV. The CDR3 region has the DNA TGTGCCAGCAGCCGGGTCCCGGAAAGCGAGACCCAGTACTTC. Encoded protein: CASSRVPESETQYF.

V gene TRBV20-1 combines with J gene TRBJ2-7; 8 nucleotides agree with TRBD2. J gave up 4 bases and V 2 bases, and 10 bases lay outside the gene matches. Germline V CDR1 and CDR2: DFQATT, SNEGSKA (reference sequence). The CDR3 runs 15 residues. The CDR3 nucleotides read TGCAGTGCTAGACCACGGGAGGGGTTAGGATACGAGCAGTACTTC. Its protein product is CSARPREGLGYEQYF.